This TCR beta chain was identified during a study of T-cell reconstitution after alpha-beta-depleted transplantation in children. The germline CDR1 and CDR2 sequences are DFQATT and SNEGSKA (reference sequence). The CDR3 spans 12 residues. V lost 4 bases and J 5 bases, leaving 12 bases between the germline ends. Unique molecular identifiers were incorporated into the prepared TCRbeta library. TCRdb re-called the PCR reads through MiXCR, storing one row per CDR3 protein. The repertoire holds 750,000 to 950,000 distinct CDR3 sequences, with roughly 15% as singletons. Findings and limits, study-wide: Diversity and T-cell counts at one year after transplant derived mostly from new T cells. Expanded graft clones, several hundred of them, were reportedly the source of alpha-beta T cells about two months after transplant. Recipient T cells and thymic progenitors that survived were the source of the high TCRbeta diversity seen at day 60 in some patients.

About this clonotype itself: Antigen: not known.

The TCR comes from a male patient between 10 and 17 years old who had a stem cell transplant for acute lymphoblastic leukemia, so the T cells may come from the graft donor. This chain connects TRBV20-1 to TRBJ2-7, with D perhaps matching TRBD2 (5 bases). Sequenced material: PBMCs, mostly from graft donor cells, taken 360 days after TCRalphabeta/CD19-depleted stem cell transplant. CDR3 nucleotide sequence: TGCAGTGCTACCGGGATCGTCGACGAGCAGTACTTC. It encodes CSATGIVDEQYF.